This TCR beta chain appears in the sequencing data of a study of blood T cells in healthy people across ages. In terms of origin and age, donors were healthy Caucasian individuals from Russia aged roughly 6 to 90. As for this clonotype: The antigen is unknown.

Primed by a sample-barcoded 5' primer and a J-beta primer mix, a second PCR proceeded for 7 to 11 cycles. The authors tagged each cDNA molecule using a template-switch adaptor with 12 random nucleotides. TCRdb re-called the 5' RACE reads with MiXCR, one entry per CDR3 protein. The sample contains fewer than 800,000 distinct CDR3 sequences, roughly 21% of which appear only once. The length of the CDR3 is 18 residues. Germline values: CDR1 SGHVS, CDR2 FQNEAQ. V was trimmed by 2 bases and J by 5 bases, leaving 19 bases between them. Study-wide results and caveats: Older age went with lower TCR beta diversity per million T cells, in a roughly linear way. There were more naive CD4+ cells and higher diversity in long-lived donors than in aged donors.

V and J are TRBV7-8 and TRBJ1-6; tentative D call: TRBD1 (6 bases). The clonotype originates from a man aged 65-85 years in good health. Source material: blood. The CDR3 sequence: CASSLPYRAQQDNSPLHF. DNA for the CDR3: TGTGCCAGCAGCTTACCCTACAGGGCTCAGCAGGATAATTCACCCCTCCACTTT.